A selection of T cell receptor beta chains follows, all from one sample in a study of shared clonotypes between healthy human individuals. This table comes from immunoSEQ multiplex PCR, and its TCRdb copy is limited to in-frame clones, with some not included. The data contain more than 2 million clones, roughly 94% of them singletons. The source material was naive CD4+ T cells sorted from blood. All receptors come from a man younger than 35 in good health. Both conserved end residues are part of each CDR3. The D gene is left open where the match is weak. Rows give clone size only sometimes, using once, few, many, or a class for an expanded clone.

J,V,D,size,CDR3,DNA
TRBJ2-7,TRBV27,.,once,CASSLHDPPDGEQYF,TGTGCCAGCAGTCTACACGACCCACCGGATGGTGAGCAGTACTTC
TRBJ2-2,TRBV5-5,TRBD1,.,CASSFTGAGGELFF,TGTGCCAGCAGCTTTACAGGGGCCGGCGGGGAGCTGTTTTTT
TRBJ1-2,TRBV6-1,TRBD1,once,CASSEVAGGFGYTF,TGTGCCAGCAGTGAAGTGGCAGGGGGGTTTGGCTACACCTTC
TRBJ2-7,TRBV30,.,.,CALRVSYEQYF,TGTGCCCTAAGGGTCTCCTACGAGCAGTACTTC
TRBJ2-7,TRBV10-3,TRBD1,.,CAIRDRGTAQQYF,TGTGCCATCCGGGACAGGGGGACCGCCCAGCAGTACTTC
TRBJ1-5,TRBV7-9,.,once,CASSLVNQPQHF,TGTGCCAGCAGCTTAGTGAACCAGCCCCAGCATTTT
TRBJ2-7,TRBV19,TRBD2,.,CASSIVGGSSYEQYF,TGTGCCAGTAGTATAGTTGGCGGGAGCTCCTACGAGCAGTACTTC
TRBJ2-5,TRBV7-8,.,.,CASSLDRGPGETQYF,TGTGCCAGCAGCTTAGACCGAGGGCCAGGAGAGACCCAGTACTTC
TRBJ2-7,TRBV5-6,TRBD1,.,CASSYGTDSYEQYF,TGTGCCAGCAGCTACGGGACAGACTCCTACGAGCAGTACTTC
TRBJ1-1,TRBV9,.,.,CASSVGGSTEAFF,TGTGCCAGCAGCGTAGGGGGTAGTACTGAAGCTTTCTTT
TRBJ1-5,TRBV6-5,.,.,CASRGTSNQPQHF,TGTGCCAGCAGGGGGACCAGCAATCAGCCCCAGCATTTT
TRBJ2-7,TRBV10-3,TRBD2,.,CAISPRTSGRYEQYF,TGTGCCATCAGTCCACGGACTAGCGGGAGATACGAGCAGTACTTC
TRBJ2-2,TRBV10-1,.,once,CASGGTSTGELFF,TGCGCCAGCGGTGGGACCTCCACCGGGGAGCTGTTTTTT
TRBJ1-5,TRBV6-4,TRBD1,.,CASDRRDRQNQPQHF,TGTGCCAGCGACCGCCGGGACAGACAAAATCAGCCCCAGCATTTT
TRBJ2-7,TRBV28,TRBD2,.,CASRVLAETYEQYF,TGTGCCAGCAGGGTACTAGCGGAGACCTACGAGCAGTACTTC
TRBJ1-1,TRBV9,TRBD1,.,CASSAGQTNTEAFF,TGTGCCAGCAGCGCGGGACAGACGAACACTGAAGCTTTCTTT
TRBJ2-1,TRBV7-9,.,.,CASSLTGNSYNEQFF,TGTGCCAGCAGCTTAACGGGAAACTCCTACAATGAGCAGTTCTTC
TRBJ1-6,TRBV14,.,.,CASSQVLGNSPLHF,TGTGCCAGCAGCCAAGTTTTGGGGAACTCACCCCTCCACTTT
TRBJ1-1,TRBV14,.,.,CASSQARLLTTEAFF,TGTGCCAGCAGCCAGGCAAGGCTTTTGACCACTGAAGCTTTCTTT
TRBJ2-1,TRBV18,TRBD2,once,CASSPPRGGANEQFF,TGTGCCAGCTCACCACCGCGGGGGGGAGCCAATGAGCAGTTCTTC
TRBJ1-1,TRBV6-5,.,.,CASSSPGRGTEAFF,TGTGCCAGCAGTTCCCCGGGACGAGGGACTGAAGCTTTCTTT
TRBJ2-7,TRBV27,.,.,CASSYKGKVYEQYF,TGTGCCAGCAGCTATAAGGGGAAGGTCTACGAGCAGTACTTC
TRBJ1-1,TRBV7-2,TRBD1,.,CASSRGQGRAEAFF,TGTGCCAGCAGCCGGGGACAGGGAAGGGCTGAAGCTTTCTTT
TRBJ2-3,TRBV7-3,TRBD2,.,CASSLLADLTDTQYF,TGTGCCAGCAGCCTACTAGCGGACTTAACAGATACGCAGTATTTT
TRBJ1-3,TRBV6-5,.,.,CASSYQQSSSGNTIYF,TGTGCCAGCAGTTACCAGCAGTCCAGCTCTGGAAACACCATATATTTT
TRBJ1-1,TRBV6-6,TRBD1,.,CASSPNRQGATEAFF,TGTGCCAGCAGCCCTAATCGACAGGGGGCGACTGAAGCTTTCTTT
TRBJ2-7,TRBV6-5,.,.,CASRGVYEQYF,TGTGCCAGCAGAGGGGTGTACGAGCAGTACTTC
TRBJ1-1,TRBV18,.,.,CASSPIRNTEAFF,TGTGCCAGCTCACCCATCAGGAACACTGAAGCTTTCTTT
TRBJ1-1,TRBV7-9,.,.,CASSILPNTEAFF,TGTGCCAGCAGCATTCTCCCGAACACTGAAGCTTTCTTT
TRBJ1-2,TRBV27,TRBD1,.,CASSSPGQGNYGYTF,TGTGCCAGCAGTTCCCCTGGACAGGGAAACTATGGCTACACCTTC
TRBJ2-1,TRBV15,TRBD2,.,CATSRDLEAGIMNEQFF,TGTGCCACCAGCAGAGATTTGGAAGCGGGGATAATGAATGAGCAGTTCTTC
TRBJ1-2,TRBV5-1,.,.,CASSLGQLNYGYTF,TGCGCCAGCAGCCTAGGACAGCTGAACTATGGCTACACCTTC
TRBJ1-1,TRBV5-1,.,.,CASSLFRQVNTEAFF,TGCGCCAGCAGCTTGTTCCGACAGGTTAACACTGAAGCTTTCTTT
TRBJ1-6,TRBV19,.,.,CATRGVVYNSPLHF,TGTGCCACCCGTGGGGTAGTTTACAATTCACCCCTCCACTTT
TRBJ2-1,TRBV14,.,.,CASSRTRLEQFF,TGTGCCAGCAGCCGGACACGGCTTGAGCAGTTCTTC
TRBJ2-7,TRBV19,TRBD2,.,CASSSVLAGTYEQYF,TGTGCCAGTAGCTCGGTACTAGCGGGGACCTACGAGCAGTACTTC
TRBJ1-3,TRBV11-2,TRBD1,.,CASSWSGTVSGNTIYF,TGTGCCAGCAGCTGGTCCGGGACAGTCTCTGGAAACACCATATATTTT
TRBJ2-3,TRBV30,.,.,CAWRPSFDTQYF,TGTGCCTGGAGGCCTTCTTTTGATACGCAGTATTTT
TRBJ2-2,TRBV5-6,.,.,CASSLEGLTNTGELFF,TGTGCCAGCAGCTTGGAGGGGTTAACGAACACCGGGGAGCTGTTTTTT